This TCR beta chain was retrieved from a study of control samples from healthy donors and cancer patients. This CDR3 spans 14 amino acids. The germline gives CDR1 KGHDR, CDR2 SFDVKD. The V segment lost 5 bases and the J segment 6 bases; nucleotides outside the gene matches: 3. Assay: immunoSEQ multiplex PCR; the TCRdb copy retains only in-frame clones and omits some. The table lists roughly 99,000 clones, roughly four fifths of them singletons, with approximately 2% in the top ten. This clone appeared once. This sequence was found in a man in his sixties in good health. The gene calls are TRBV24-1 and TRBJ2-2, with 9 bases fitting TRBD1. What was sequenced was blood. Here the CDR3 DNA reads TGTGCCACCAGTGGGGACAGGGAAGCCGGGGAGCTGTTTTTT. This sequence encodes CATSGDREAGELFF.